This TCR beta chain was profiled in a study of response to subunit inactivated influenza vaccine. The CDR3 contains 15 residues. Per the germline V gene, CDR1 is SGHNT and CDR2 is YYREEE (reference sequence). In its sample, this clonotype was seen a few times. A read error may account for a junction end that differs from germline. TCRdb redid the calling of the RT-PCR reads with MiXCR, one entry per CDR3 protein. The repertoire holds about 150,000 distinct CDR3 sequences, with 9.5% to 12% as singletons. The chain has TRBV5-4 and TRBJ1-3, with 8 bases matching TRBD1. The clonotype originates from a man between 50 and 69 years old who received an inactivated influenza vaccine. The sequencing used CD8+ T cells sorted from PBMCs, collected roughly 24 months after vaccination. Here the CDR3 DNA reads TGTGCCGGCAGCCCGGGACAGGACTCTGGAAACACCATATATTTT. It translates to CAGSPGQDSGNTIYF. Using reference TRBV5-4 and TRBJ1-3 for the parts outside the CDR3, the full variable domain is ETGVTQSPTHLIKTRGQQVTLRCSSQSGHNTVSWYQQALGQGPQFIFQYYREEENGRGNFPPRFSGLQFPNYSSELNVNALELDDSALYLCAGSPGQDSGNTIYFGEGSWLTVV.